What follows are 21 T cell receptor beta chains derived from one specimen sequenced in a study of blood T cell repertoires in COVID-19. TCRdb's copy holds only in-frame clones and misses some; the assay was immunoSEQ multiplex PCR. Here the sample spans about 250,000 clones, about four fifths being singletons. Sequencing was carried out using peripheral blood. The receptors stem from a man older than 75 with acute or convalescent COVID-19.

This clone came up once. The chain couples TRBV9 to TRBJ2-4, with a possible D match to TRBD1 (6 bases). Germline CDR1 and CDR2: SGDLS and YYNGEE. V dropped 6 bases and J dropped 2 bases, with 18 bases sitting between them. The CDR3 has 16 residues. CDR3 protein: CASTRLDRLPKNIQYF. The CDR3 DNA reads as TGTGCCAGCACCCGATTGGACAGACTTCCCAAAAACATTCAGTACTTC.

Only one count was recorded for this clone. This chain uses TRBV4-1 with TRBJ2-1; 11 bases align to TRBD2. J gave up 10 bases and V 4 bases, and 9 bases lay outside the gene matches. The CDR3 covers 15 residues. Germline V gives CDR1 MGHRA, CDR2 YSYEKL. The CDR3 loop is CASSRELAGVREQFF. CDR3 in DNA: TGCGCCAGCAGCCGGGAACTAGCGGGAGTACGCGAGCAGTTCTTC.

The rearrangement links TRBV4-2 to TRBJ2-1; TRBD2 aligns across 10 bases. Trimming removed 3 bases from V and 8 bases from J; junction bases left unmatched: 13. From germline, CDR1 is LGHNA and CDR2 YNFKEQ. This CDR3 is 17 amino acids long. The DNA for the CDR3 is TGTGCCAGCAGCCAGGATCAGCGGGAGGGCCCCTTTTATGAGCAGTTCTTC. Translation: CASSQDQREGPFYEQFF.

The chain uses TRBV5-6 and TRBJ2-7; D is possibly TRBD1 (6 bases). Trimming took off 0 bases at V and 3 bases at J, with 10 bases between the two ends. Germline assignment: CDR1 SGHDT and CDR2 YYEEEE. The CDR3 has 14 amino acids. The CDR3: CASSLDRTDYEQYF. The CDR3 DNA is TGTGCCAGCAGCTTGGACAGGACAGACTACGAGCAGTACTTC. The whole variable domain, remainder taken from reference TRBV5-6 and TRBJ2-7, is DAGVTQSPTHLIKTRGQQVTLRCSPKSGHDTVSWYQQALGQGPQFIFQYYEEEERQRGNFPDRFSGHQFPNYSSELNVNALLLGDSALYLCASSLDRTDYEQYFGPGTRLTVT.

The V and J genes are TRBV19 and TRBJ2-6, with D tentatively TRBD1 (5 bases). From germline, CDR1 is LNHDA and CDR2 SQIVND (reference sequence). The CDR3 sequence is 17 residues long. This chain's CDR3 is CASALSGGHSGANVLTF. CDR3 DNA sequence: TGTGCAAGTGCTCTATCCGGCGGACACTCTGGGGCCAACGTCCTGACTTTC.

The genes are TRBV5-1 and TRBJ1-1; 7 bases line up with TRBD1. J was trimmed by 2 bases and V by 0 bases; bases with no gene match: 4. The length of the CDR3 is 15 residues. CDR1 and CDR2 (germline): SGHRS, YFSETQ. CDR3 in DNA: TGCGCCAGCAGCTTGGGACAGGGAATCAACACTGAAGCTTTCTTT. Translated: CASSLGQGINTEAFF.

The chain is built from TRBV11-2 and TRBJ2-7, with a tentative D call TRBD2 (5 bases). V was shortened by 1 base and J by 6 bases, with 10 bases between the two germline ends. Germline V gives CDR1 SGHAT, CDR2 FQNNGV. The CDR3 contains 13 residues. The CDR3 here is CASSLGTPGEQYF. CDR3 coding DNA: TGTGCCAGCAGCTTAGGGACTCCTGGCGAGCAGTACTTC.

CDR3 coding DNA: TGTGCCAGCAGTGAAGGAGTTGCGGCCCAAGAGACCCAGTACTTC. Translating gives CASSEGVAAQETQYF. The chain carries TRBV6-1 and TRBJ2-5; D call uncertain. The CDR3 totals 15 residues. The V end was cut by 1 base, the J end by 1 base, with 10 bases between. Germline V gene lookup returns CDR1 MNHNS and CDR2 SASEGT.

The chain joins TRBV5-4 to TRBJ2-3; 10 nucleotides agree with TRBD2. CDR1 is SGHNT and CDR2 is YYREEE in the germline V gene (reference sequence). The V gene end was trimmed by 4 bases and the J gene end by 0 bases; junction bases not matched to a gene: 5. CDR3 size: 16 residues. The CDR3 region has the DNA TGTGCCAGCAGCCCCGGGACTAGCGATAGCACAGATACGCAGTATTTT. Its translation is CASSPGTSDSTDTQYF.

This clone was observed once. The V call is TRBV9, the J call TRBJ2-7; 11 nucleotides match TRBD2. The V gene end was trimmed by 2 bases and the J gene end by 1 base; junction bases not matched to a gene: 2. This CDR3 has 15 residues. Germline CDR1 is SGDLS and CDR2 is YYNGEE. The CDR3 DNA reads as TGTGCCAGCAGCGTTGGGACTAGCGGATCCTACGAGCAGTACTTC. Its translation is CASSVGTSGSYEQYF.

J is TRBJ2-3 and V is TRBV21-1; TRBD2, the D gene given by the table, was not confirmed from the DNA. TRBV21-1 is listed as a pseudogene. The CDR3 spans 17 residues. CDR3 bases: TGTGCCAGCAGCAAAGTTGTTGGGCGGGGGGGCTTGGATACGCAGTATTTT. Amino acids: CASSKVVGRGGLDTQYF.

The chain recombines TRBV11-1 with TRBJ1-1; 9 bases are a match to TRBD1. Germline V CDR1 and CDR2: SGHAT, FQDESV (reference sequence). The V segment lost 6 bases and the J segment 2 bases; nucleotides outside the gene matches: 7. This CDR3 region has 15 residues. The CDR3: CASSPRTGENTEAFF. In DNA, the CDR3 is TGTGCCAGCAGTCCGAGGACAGGGGAAAACACTGAAGCTTTCTTT.

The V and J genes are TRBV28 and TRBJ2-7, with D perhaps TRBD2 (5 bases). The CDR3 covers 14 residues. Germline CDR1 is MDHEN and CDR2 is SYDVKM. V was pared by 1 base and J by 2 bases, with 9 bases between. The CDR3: CASSLSEGAYEQYF. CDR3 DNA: TGTGCCAGCAGTTTATCCGAGGGTGCCTACGAGCAGTACTTC.

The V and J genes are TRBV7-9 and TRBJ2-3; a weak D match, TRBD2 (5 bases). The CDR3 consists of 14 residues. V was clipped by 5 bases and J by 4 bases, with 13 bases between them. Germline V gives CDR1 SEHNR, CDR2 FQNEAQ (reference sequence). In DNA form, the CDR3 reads TGTGCCAGCAGCGCGTTACTAGACCCAGATACGCAGTATTTT. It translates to CASSALLDPDTQYF.

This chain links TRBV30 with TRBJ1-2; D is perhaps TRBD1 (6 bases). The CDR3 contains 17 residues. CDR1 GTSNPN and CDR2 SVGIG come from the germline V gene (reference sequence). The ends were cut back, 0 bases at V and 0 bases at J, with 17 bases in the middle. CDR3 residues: CAWSVKGQGRANYGYTF. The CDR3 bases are TGTGCCTGGAGTGTAAAAGGGCAGGGGCGAGCTAACTATGGCTACACCTTC. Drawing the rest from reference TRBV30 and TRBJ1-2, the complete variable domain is SQTIHQWPATLVQPVGSPLSLECTVEGTSNPNLYWYRQAAGRGLQLLFYSVGIGQISSEVPQNLSASRPQDRQFILSSKKLLLSDSGFYLCAWSVKGQGRANYGYTFGSGTRLTVV.

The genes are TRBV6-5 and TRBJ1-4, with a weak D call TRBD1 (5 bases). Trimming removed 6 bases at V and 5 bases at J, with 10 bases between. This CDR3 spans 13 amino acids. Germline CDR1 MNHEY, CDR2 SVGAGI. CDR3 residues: CASSPGLNEKLFF. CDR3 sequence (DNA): TGTGCCAGCAGCCCGGGACTGAATGAAAAACTGTTTTTT.

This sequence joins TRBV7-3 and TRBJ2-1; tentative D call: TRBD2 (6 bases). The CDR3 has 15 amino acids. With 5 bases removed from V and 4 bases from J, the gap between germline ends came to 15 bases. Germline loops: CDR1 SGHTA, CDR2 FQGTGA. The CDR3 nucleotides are TGTGCCAGCAGCAAACCGGGACTCGCATACAATGAGCAGTTCTTC. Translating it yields CASSKPGLAYNEQFF.

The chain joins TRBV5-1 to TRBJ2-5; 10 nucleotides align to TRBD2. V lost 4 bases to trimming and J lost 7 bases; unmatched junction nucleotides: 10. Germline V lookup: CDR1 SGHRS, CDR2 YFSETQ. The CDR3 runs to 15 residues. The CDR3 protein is CASSSQGLASGTQYF. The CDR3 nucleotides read TGCGCCAGCAGCAGCCAGGGACTAGCGTCAGGGACCCAGTACTTC.

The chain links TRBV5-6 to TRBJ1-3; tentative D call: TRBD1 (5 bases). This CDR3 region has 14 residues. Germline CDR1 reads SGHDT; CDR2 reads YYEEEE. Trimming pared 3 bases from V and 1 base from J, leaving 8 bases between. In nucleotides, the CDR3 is TGTGCCAGCAGCTCAGGGTTATCTGGAAACACCATATATTTT. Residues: CASSSGLSGNTIYF.

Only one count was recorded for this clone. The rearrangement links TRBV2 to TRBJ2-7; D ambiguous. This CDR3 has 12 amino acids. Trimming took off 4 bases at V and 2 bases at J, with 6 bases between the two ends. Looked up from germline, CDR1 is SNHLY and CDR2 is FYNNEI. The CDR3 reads CASSAVAYEQYF. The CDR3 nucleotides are TGTGCCAGCAGTGCGGTCGCCTACGAGCAGTACTTC.

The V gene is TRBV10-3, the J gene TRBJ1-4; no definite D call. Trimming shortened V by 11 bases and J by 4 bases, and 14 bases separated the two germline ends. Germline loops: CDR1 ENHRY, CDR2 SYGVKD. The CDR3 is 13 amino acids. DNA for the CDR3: TGTGCCCAGTCAGCGGACTATAATGAAAAACTGTTTTTT. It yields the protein CAQSADYNEKLFF.